These 2 T cell receptor beta chains came from one sample sequenced in a study of shared clonotypes between healthy human individuals. Terminally differentiated effector memory CD45RA+ cells were left out of the naive CD8 fraction, which was CD45RO-negative and positively selected for CCR7. This table comes from immunoSEQ multiplex PCR, and its TCRdb copy is limited to in-frame clones, with some not included. Of around 2,100,000 clones in the sample, approximately 94% were seen once. Sequenced material: naive CD8+ T cells sorted from blood. Source of these receptors: a man aged 18 to 30 in good health.

The chain uses TRBV5-6 and TRBJ1-5, with TRBD1 matching 8 bases. The V segment lost 3 bases and the J segment 7 bases; nucleotides outside the gene matches: 6. Per the germline V gene, CDR1 is SGHDT and CDR2 is YYEEEE. There are 14 residues in the CDR3. The CDR3 coding sequence is TGTGCCAGCAGCTCATCGACAGGGGTCCAGCCCCAGCATTTT. Translated: CASSSSTGVQPQHF. The full variable domain, its missing parts supplied by reference TRBV5-6 and TRBJ1-5, is DAGVTQSPTHLIKTRGQQVTLRCSPKSGHDTVSWYQQALGQGPQFIFQYYEEEERQRGNFPDRFSGHQFPNYSSELNVNALLLGDSALYLCASSSSTGVQPQHFGDGTRLSIL.

V and J are TRBV30 and TRBJ2-1; D gene uncertain. The CDR3 is 12 residues long. Trimming stripped 0 bases from V and 14 bases from J, with 14 bases between. Germline CDR1 GTSNPN, CDR2 SVGIG (reference sequence). The CDR3 is CAWSVGTPIEFF. The CDR3 region has the DNA TGTGCCTGGAGTGTCGGAACTCCCATCGAGTTCTTC.